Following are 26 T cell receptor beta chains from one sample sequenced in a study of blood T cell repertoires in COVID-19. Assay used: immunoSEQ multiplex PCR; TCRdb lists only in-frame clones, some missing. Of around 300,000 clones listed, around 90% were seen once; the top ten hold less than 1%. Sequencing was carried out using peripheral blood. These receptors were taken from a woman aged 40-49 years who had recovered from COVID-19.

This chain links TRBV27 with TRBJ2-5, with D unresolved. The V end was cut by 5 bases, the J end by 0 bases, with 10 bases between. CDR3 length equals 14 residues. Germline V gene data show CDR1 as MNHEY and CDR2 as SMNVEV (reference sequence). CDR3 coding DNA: TGTGCCAGCAGTCCAACAGAGTACCAAGAGACCCAGTACTTC. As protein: CASSPTEYQETQYF.

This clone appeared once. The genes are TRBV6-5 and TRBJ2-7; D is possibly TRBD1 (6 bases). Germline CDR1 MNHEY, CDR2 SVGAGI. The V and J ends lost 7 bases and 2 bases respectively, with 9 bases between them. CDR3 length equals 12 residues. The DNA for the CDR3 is TGTGCCAGCATCGGACAGACCTACGAGCAGTACTTC. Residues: CASIGQTYEQYF.

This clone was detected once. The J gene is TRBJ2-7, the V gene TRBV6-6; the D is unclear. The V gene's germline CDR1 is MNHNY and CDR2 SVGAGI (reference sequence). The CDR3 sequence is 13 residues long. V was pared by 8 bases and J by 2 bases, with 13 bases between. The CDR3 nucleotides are TGTGCCAGCCGTACCCCGCAGGCCTACGAGCAGTACTTC. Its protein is CASRTPQAYEQYF.

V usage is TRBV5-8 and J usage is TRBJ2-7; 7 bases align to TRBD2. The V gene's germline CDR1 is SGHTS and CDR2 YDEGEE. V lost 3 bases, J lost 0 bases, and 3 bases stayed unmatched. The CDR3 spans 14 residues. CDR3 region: CASSWGGSSYEQYF. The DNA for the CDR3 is TGTGCCAGCAGCTGGGGAGGGAGCTCCTACGAGCAGTACTTC. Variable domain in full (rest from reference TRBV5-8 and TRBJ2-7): EAGVTQSPTHLIKTRGQQATLRCSPISGHTSVYWYQQALGLGLQFLLWYDEGEERNRGNFPPRFSGRQFPNYSSELNVNALELEDSALYLCASSWGGSSYEQYFGPGTRLTVT.

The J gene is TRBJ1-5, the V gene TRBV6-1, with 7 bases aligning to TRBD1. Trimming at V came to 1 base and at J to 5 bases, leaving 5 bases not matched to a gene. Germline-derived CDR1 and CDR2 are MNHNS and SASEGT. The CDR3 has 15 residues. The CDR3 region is CASSEVTGVHQPQHF. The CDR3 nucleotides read TGTGCCAGCAGTGAAGTTACAGGGGTACATCAGCCCCAGCATTTT.

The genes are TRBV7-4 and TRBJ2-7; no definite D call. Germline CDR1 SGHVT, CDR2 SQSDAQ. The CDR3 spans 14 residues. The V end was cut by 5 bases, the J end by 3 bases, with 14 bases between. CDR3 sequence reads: CASSMLTPYYEQYF. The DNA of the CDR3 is TGTGCCAGCAGCATGCTGACACCCTACTACGAGCAGTACTTC.

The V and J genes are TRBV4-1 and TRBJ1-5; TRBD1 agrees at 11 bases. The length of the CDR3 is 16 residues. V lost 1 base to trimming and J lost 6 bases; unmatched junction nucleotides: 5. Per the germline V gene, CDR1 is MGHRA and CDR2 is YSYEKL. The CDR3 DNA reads TGCGCCAGCAGCCAAGCTGTGGGACAGGGGGGTCAGCCCCAGCATTTT. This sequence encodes CASSQAVGQGGQPQHF.

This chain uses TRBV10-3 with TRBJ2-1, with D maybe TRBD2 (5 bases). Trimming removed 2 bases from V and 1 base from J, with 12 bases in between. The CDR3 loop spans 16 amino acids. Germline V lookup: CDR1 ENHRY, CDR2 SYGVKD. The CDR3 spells CAISERLADSYNEQFF. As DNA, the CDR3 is TGTGCCATCAGTGAGAGGCTAGCAGATTCCTACAATGAGCAGTTCTTC.

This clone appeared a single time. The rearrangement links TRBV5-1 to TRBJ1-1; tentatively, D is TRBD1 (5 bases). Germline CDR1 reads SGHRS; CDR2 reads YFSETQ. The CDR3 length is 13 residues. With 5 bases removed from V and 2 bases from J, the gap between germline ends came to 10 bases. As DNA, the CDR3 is TGCGCCAGCAGAAGACAGTTAAACACTGAAGCTTTCTTT. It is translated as CASRRQLNTEAFF.

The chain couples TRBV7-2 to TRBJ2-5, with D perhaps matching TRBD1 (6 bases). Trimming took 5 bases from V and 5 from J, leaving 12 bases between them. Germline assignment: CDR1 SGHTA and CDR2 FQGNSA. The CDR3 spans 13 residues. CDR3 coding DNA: TGTGCCAGCAGCCCTGGCCAGGGGGAGACCCAGTACTTC. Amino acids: CASSPGQGETQYF.

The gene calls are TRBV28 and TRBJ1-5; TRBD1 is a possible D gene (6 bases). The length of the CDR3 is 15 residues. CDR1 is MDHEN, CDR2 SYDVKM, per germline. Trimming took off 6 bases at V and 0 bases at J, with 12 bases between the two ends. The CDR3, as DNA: TGTGCCAGCAGCCCTGGACAGTATAGCAATCAGCCCCAGCATTTT. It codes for CASSPGQYSNQPQHF.

The CDR3 nucleotides are TGTGCCAGTAGTAACAGGGAATATAATTCACCCCTCCACTTT. Amino acids: CASSNREYNSPLHF. The chain has TRBV19 and TRBJ1-6; D possibly corresponds to TRBD1 (6 bases). V lost 4 bases and J lost 4, with 8 bases in between. Germline V lookup: CDR1 LNHDA, CDR2 SQIVND (reference sequence). The CDR3 spans 14 residues.

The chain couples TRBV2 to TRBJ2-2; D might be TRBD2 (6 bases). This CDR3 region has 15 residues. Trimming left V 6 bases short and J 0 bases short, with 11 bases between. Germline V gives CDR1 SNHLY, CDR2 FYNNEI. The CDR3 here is CASSFGTANTGELFF. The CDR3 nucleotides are TGTGCCAGCAGCTTTGGGACTGCGAACACCGGGGAGCTGTTTTTT.

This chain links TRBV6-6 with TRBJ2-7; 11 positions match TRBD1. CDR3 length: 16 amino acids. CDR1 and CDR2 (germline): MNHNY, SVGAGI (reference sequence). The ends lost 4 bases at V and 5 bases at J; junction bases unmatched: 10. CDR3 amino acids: CASSSRVGQGANEQYF. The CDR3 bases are TGTGCCAGCAGTTCCCGGGTCGGACAGGGGGCCAACGAGCAGTACTTC.

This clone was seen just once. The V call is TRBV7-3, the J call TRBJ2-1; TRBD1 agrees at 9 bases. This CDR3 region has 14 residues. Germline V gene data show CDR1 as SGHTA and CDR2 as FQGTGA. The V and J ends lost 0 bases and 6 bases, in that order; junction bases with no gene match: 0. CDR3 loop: CASSLTTGGNEQFF. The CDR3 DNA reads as TGTGCCAGCAGCTTAACGACAGGGGGCAATGAGCAGTTCTTC.

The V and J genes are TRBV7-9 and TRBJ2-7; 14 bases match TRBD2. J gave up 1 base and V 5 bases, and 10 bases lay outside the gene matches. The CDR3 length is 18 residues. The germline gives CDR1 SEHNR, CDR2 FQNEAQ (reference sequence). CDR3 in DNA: TGTGCCAGCAGCGAGACTAGCGGGAGGGGCGCGGGGTCCTACGAGCAGTACTTC. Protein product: CASSETSGRGAGSYEQYF.

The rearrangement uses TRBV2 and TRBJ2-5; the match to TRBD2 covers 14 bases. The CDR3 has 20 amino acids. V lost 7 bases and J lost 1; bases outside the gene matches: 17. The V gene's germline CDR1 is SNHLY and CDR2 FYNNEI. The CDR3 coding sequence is TGTGCCAGCACTGCGGACAGGGGACTAGCGGGAGCGTTGGTCCAAGAGACCCAGTACTTC. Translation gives CASTADRGLAGALVQETQYF.

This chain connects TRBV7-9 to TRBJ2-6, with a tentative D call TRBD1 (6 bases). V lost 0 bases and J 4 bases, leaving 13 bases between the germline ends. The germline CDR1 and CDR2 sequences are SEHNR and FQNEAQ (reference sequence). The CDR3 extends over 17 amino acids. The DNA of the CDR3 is TGTGCCAGCAGCTTAGCCCCAGGGGCGGCGGGGGCCAACGTCCTGACTTTC. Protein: CASSLAPGAAGANVLTF.

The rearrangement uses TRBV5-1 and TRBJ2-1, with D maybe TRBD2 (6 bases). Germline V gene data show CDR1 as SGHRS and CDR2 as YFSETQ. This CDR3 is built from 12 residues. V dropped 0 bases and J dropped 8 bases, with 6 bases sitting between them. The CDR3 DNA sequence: TGCGCCAGCAGCTTGGGGAGGGATGAGCAGTTCTTC. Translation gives CASSLGRDEQFF.

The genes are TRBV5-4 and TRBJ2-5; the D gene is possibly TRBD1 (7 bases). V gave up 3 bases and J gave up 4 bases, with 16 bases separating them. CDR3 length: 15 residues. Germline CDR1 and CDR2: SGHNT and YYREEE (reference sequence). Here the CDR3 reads CASSSAGQLGETQYF. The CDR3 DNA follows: TGTGCCAGCAGCTCCGCGGGACAGCTGGGAGAGACCCAGTACTTC.

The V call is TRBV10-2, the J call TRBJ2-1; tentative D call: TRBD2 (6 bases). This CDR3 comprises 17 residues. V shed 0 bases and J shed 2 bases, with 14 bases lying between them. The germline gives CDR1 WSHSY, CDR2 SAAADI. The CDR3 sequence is CASSESYGTVAYNEQFF. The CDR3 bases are TGCGCCAGCAGTGAGTCCTATGGGACTGTCGCCTACAATGAGCAGTTCTTC.

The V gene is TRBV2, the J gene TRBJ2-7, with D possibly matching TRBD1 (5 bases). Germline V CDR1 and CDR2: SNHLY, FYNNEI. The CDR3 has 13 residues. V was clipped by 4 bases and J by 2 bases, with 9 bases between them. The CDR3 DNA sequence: TGTGCCAGCAGTGGGGGCACCCCCTACGAGCAGTACTTC. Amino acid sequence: CASSGGTPYEQYF.

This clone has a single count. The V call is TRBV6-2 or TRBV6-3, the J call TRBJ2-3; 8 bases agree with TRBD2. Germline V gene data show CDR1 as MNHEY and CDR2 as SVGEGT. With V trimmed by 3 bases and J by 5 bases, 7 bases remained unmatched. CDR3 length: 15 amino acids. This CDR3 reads CASSYSGGPEDTQYF. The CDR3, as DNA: TGTGCCAGCAGTTATTCGGGAGGGCCCGAAGATACGCAGTATTTT.

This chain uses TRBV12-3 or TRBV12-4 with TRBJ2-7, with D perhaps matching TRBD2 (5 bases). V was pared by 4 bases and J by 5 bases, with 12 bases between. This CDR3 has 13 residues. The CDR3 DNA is TGTGCCAGCAGTTGGTTGGAGGCGAACGAGCAGTACTTC. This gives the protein CASSWLEANEQYF.

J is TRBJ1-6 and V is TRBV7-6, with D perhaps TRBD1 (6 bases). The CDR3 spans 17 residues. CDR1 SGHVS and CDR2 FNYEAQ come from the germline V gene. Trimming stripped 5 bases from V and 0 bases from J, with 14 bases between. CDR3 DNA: TGTGCCAGCAGCCAGGGGCCCTCAGGCTCCTATAATTCACCCCTCCACTTT. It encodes CASSQGPSGSYNSPLHF.

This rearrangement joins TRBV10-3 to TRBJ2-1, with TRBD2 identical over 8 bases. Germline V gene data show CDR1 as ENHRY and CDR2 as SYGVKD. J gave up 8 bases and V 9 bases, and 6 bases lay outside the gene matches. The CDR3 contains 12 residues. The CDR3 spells CAIRTSLDEQFF. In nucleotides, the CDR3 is TGTGCCATACGGACTAGCCTCGATGAGCAGTTCTTC.